One sample yielded the 30 T cell receptor beta chains listed below, sequenced in a study of T cell repertoires in cytomegalovirus infection. TCRdb analysed the reads with MiXCR anew, one entry per CDR3 protein. Here the sample spans roughly 200,000 distinct CDR3 sequences, about 15% being singletons. The sequenced sample consisted of CD8+ T cells from PBMCs. The receptors originated from a human donor in good health (CMV status not recorded). Some clones in this sample may be carry-over from other donors' samples.

This clonotype came up a few times. This chain connects TRBV19 to TRBJ1-1; 12 nucleotides align to TRBD1. V dropped 9 bases and J dropped 10; count of bases not matched to a gene: 18. Germline V lookup: CDR1 LNHDA, CDR2 SQIVND (reference sequence). The CDR3 extends over 16 amino acids. CDR3 residues: CASSTLFRDRGRGAFF. The CDR3 bases are TGTGCCAGCTCGACCTTATTCCGGGACAGGGGGCGCGGAGCTTTCTTT.

The DNA for the CDR3 is TGTGCTAGTGGTTTGATTTACGAGCAGTACTTC. As protein: CASGLIYEQYF. The V gene is TRBV12-5, the J gene TRBJ2-7; D uncertain. CDR3 size: 11 residues. The germline V gene encodes CDR1 LGHNT and CDR2 FRNRAP. Trimming removed 2 bases from V and 4 bases from J, with 3 bases in between.

This clonotype was observed a handful of times. V is TRBV9 and J is TRBJ2-2; D not resolved. This CDR3 region has 16 residues. The germline V gene has CDR1 SGDLS and CDR2 YYNGEE. V gave up 0 bases and J gave up 3 bases, with 12 bases separating them. CDR3 sequence: CASSVGAEAYTGELFF. The CDR3 nucleotides read TGTGCCAGCAGCGTAGGGGCAGAGGCCTACACCGGGGAGCTGTTTTTT.

In its sample, this clonotype was seen a few times. The rearrangement uses TRBV7-6 and TRBJ1-3; possible D gene TRBD1, 5 bases. From germline, CDR1 is SGHVS and CDR2 FNYEAQ. Deletions cut 4 bases from V and 2 bases from J, with 12 bases between. The CDR3 runs 15 residues. The DNA for the CDR3 is TGTGCCAGCAGCTCCCGGGCAGGGACTGGAAACACCATATATTTT. It yields the protein CASSSRAGTGNTIYF.

This clonotype has just a few counts. The J gene is TRBJ1-2, the V gene TRBV7-2, with 9 nucleotides matching TRBD1. The germline V gene encodes CDR1 SGHTA and CDR2 FQGNSA. CDR3 length: 17 amino acids. The V gene end was trimmed by 1 base and the J gene end by 1 base; junction bases not matched to a gene: 7. In nucleotides, the CDR3 is TGTGCCAGCAGCTTAGGCAGGGACAGGGTTCTTAACTATGGCTACACCTTC. It specifies CASSLGRDRVLNYGYTF.

This chain joins TRBV10-3 and TRBJ2-7, with D perhaps matching TRBD2 (5 bases). Germline lookup yields CDR1 ENHRY and CDR2 SYGVKD. This CDR3 is built from 12 residues. Trimming pared 8 bases from V and 4 bases from J, leaving 12 bases between. This chain's CDR3 is CAIEDGEYEQYF. In nucleotides, the CDR3 is TGTGCCATCGAGGACGGGGAATACGAGCAGTACTTC.

V gene TRBV23-1 combines with J gene TRBJ2-7, with D uncertain. TRBV23-1 is designated an ORF whose function remains uncertain. V dropped 0 bases and J dropped 2 bases, with 8 bases sitting between them. The CDR3 loop spans 14 amino acids. This chain's CDR3 is CASSQSSRTYEQYF. CDR3 nucleotide sequence: TGCGCCAGCAGTCAATCGTCACGGACCTACGAGCAGTACTTC.

This clonotype has only a few counts. The rearrangement links TRBV7-2 to TRBJ1-2; the D is unclear. V lost 5 bases, J lost 8 bases, and 21 bases lay in between. The CDR3 length is 15 residues. The germline V gene has CDR1 SGHTA and CDR2 FQGNSA. CDR3 residues: CASSPRQSTLGGYTF. The CDR3 bases are TGTGCCAGCAGCCCTAGGCAATCGACCCTCGGAGGCTACACCTTC.

This clonotype was seen a few times. The chain combines TRBV19 with TRBJ2-1; perhaps TRBD2 as D (6 bases). CDR3 size: 15 residues. The germline V gene encodes CDR1 LNHDA and CDR2 SQIVND (reference sequence). Trimming took off 3 bases at V and 4 bases at J, with 13 bases between the two ends. The CDR3 protein is CASSISDGSYNEQFF. The CDR3 DNA reads TGTGCCAGTAGTATCTCTGACGGGAGTTACAATGAGCAGTTCTTC.

This clonotype was picked up many times. This sequence joins TRBV7-8 and TRBJ2-3; possibly TRBD2 for D (5 bases). From germline, CDR1 is SGHVS and CDR2 FQNEAQ. The germline V and J ends were trimmed by 0 bases and 2 bases, with 12 bases remaining between them. This CDR3 contains 16 residues. CDR3 nucleotide sequence: TGTGCCAGCAGCTTAGCGGCTAGCCTTATCACAGATACGCAGTATTTT. It specifies CASSLAASLITDTQYF.

This clonotype has a handful of counts. The chain recombines TRBV7-9 with TRBJ2-1, with D possibly TRBD2 on 6 matching bases. V was shortened by 5 bases and J by 10 bases, with 15 bases between the two germline ends. The CDR3 is 13 amino acids. Germline assignment: CDR1 SEHNR and CDR2 FQNEAQ (reference sequence). Written as DNA, the CDR3 is TGTGCCAGCAGCCCGGGACTTTCCGAAGAGCAGTTCTTC. Residues: CASSPGLSEEQFF.

V gene TRBV7-9 combines with J gene TRBJ2-1, with 8 bases that match TRBD1. With V trimmed by 6 bases and J by 12 bases, 4 bases remained unmatched. Germline values: CDR1 SEHNR, CDR2 FQNEAQ (reference sequence). The CDR3 consists of 11 residues. The DNA for the CDR3 is TGTGCCAGCAGACGACAGGGGATGCAGTTCTTC. This gives the protein CASRRQGMQFF.

The CDR3 bases are TGTGCCAGCAGTTTCGGGCTAGCTTACAATGAGCAGTTCTTC. Amino acids: CASSFGLAYNEQFF. This chain uses TRBV12-3 or TRBV12-4 with TRBJ2-1, with D maybe TRBD2 (5 bases). The CDR3 is 14 amino acids. V was trimmed by 3 bases and J by 4 bases, leaving 10 bases between them.

The chain couples TRBV2 to TRBJ2-1; 9 bases align to TRBD1. The CDR3 spans 14 residues. V lost 9 bases, J lost 4 bases, and 7 bases stayed unmatched. Germline V gene sequence: CDR1 SNHLY, CDR2 FYNNEI. CDR3 loop: CASSAGQGYNEQFF. The DNA of the CDR3 is TGTGCCAGTTCCGCGGGACAGGGATACAATGAGCAGTTCTTC.

The CDR3 nucleotides read TGTGCCAGCAGTGTCACCGATACGCAGTATTTT. Protein sequence: CASSVTDTQYF. The chain carries TRBV25-1 and TRBJ2-3; D remains ambiguous. CDR1 and CDR2 from the germline V gene are MGHDK and SYGVNS. The CDR3 contains 11 residues. Trimming left V 4 bases short and J 6 bases short, with 5 bases between.

The V call is TRBV7-2, the J call TRBJ2-7, with D maybe TRBD1 (6 bases). Trimming cost V 5 bases and J 2 bases, with 13 bases left between them. Germline CDR1 and CDR2: SGHTA and FQGNSA. The length of the CDR3 is 14 residues. The CDR3 is CASSETGIPYEQYF. The CDR3, as DNA: TGTGCCAGCAGCGAAACAGGGATCCCCTACGAGCAGTACTTC.

V and J are TRBV7-2 and TRBJ2-5; 8 bases align to TRBD1. This CDR3 spans 15 amino acids. After removal of 5 bases from V and 1 base from J, the junction contained 6 bases not matched to a gene. From germline, CDR1 is SGHTA and CDR2 FQGNSA. In DNA, the CDR3 is TGTGCCAGCAGCGGAGGACAGGGAATCCAAGAGACCCAGTACTTC. This translates into CASSGGQGIQETQYF.

The V gene is TRBV14, the J gene TRBJ2-7, with 8 positions matching TRBD1. CDR3 length: 19 amino acids. The germline CDR1 and CDR2 sequences are SGHDN and FVKESK. Trimming took 0 bases from V and 2 from J; bases not matched to a gene: 15. The DNA for the CDR3 is TGTGCCAGCAGCCAAGAAGGCTATAGTTGGACAGGGTTAACCTACGAGCAGTACTTC. As protein: CASSQEGYSWTGLTYEQYF. Combining the CDR3 with reference TRBV14 and TRBJ2-7 gives the whole variable domain EAGVTQFPSHSVIEKGQTVTLRCDPISGHDNLYWYRRVMGKEIKFLLHFVKESKQDESGMPNNRFLAERTGGTYSTLKVQPAELEDSGVYFCASSQEGYSWTGLTYEQYFGPGTRLTVT.

This clonotype turned up a few times. The chain combines TRBV7-8 with TRBJ2-2; perhaps TRBD2 as D (5 bases). CDR1 and CDR2 from the germline V gene are SGHVS and FQNEAQ. Trimming took 3 bases from V and 4 from J, leaving 18 bases between them. This CDR3 is 17 amino acids long. The CDR3 spells CASSFPRTRASTGELFF. In nucleotides, the CDR3 is TGTGCCAGCAGCTTTCCCCGTACGCGGGCGAGCACCGGGGAGCTGTTTTTT.

This rearrangement joins TRBV7-6 to TRBJ2-3, with TRBD2 matching over 7 bases. V shed 2 bases, J shed 4 bases, and the junction held 3 bases outside the gene matches. Germline assignment: CDR1 SGHVS and CDR2 FNYEAQ. The CDR3 covers 14 residues. CDR3 nucleotide sequence: TGTGCCAGCAGCTTATTACGGGAGGCAGATACGCAGTATTTT. This translates into CASSLLREADTQYF.

A few counts support this clonotype. The chain is built from TRBV6-1 and TRBJ1-1; maybe TRBD1 (5 bases). Germline lookup yields CDR1 MNHNS and CDR2 SASEGT. Trimming cost V 1 base and J 5 bases, with 14 bases left between them. There are 15 residues in the CDR3. CDR3 in DNA: TGTGCCAGCAGTGAAGAGGCAGGGAGATGGACTGAAGCTTTCTTT. Its protein product is CASSEEAGRWTEAFF.

V gene TRBV4-1 combines with J gene TRBJ1-1, with no clear D. The CDR3 contains 12 residues. V was clipped by 2 bases and J by 4 bases, with 5 bases between them. CDR1 is MGHRA and CDR2 is YSYEKL in the germline V gene. As DNA, the CDR3 is TGCGCCAGCAGCCAATCACTCACTGAAGCTTTCTTT. This codes for CASSQSLTEAFF.

This clonotype was seen a few times. This chain uses TRBV25-1 with TRBJ2-2; D tentatively fits TRBD1 or TRBD2 (6 bases each). The CDR3 consists of 15 residues. Germline V gene sequence: CDR1 MGHDK, CDR2 SYGVNS. V was clipped by 6 bases and J by 1 base, with 12 bases between them. The CDR3, as DNA: TGTGCCAGCAGAGGAGGGGGGAAGAACACCGGGGAGCTGTTTTTT. As protein: CASRGGGKNTGELFF. The complete variable domain, with remaining parts taken from reference TRBV25-1 and TRBJ2-2, reads EADIYQTPRYLVIGTGKKITLECSQTMGHDKMYWYQQDPGMELHLIHYSYGVNSTEKGDLSSESTVSRIRTEHFPLTLESARPSHTSQYLCASRGGGKNTGELFFGEGSRLTVL.

This chain links TRBV7-8 with TRBJ2-1; 11 bases are shared with TRBD1. Trimming cost V 3 bases and J 6 bases; bases outside gene matches: 10. CDR1 SGHVS and CDR2 FQNEAQ come from the germline V gene. This CDR3 has 17 amino acids. The CDR3 coding sequence is TGTGCCAGCAGCTTTGGGACAGGGGGAGGTTTAATCAATGAGCAGTTCTTC. The encoded protein is CASSFGTGGGLINEQFF. The entire variable domain, with the rest obtained from reference TRBV7-8 and TRBJ2-1, is as follows: GAGVSQSPRYKVAKRGQDVALRCDPISGHVSLFWYQQALGQGPEFLTYFQNEAQLDKSGLPSDRFFAERPEGSVSTLKIQRTQQEDSAVYLCASSFGTGGGLINEQFFGPGTRLTVL.

As to this clonotype: A junction end diverges from the germline sequence, so it may reflect a read error. The V call is TRBV14, the J call TRBJ2-7, with no clear D. Germline-derived CDR1 and CDR2 are SGHDN and FVKESK. CDR3 length: 10 residues. The CDR3 bases are TGTGCCAGCAGCCAAGATATAAGCCTCTTC. Its protein product is CASSQDISLF.

The V gene is TRBV24-1, the J gene TRBJ2-3; tentative D call: TRBD2 (5 bases). The CDR3 is made up of 18 amino acids. Trimming removed 1 base at V and 4 bases at J, with 20 bases between. Germline V gene sequence: CDR1 KGHDR, CDR2 SFDVKD. The CDR3 nucleotides are TGTGCCACCAGTGATTTTCCGAGGAGAGCGGAGAATGCAGATACGCAGTATTTT. As protein: CATSDFPRRAENADTQYF.

This clonotype has a handful of counts. This rearrangement joins TRBV12-3 or TRBV12-4 to TRBJ1-5, with D tentatively TRBD1 (5 bases). The CDR3 runs 15 residues. V shed 5 bases and J shed 0 bases, with 11 bases lying between them. CDR3 in DNA: TGTGCCAGCAGTCCCGGGACGGCTAGCAATCAGCCCCAGCATTTT. It yields the protein CASSPGTASNQPQHF.

The rearrangement uses TRBV6-6 and TRBJ1-1, with D perhaps TRBD1 (5 bases). V was pared by 4 bases and J by 7 bases, with 7 bases between. Germline V gene lookup returns CDR1 MNHNY and CDR2 SVGAGI (reference sequence). The CDR3 is 11 residues long. The CDR3 sequence is CASSLGDEAFF. CDR3 DNA sequence: TGTGCCAGCAGTTTGGGGGATGAAGCTTTCTTT.

This clonotype appeared a few times. The V gene is TRBV29-1, the J gene TRBJ2-6; no firm D call. The CDR3 runs to 12 residues. Deletions cut 6 bases from V and 2 bases from J, with 5 bases between. Germline V gives CDR1 SQVTM, CDR2 ANQGSEA. CDR3 in DNA: TGCAGCGTCCGGACTGGGGCCAACGTCCTGACTTTC. Translating it yields CSVRTGANVLTF.

A few counts support this clonotype. The chain combines TRBV28 with TRBJ1-6, with D hard to call. Germline CDR1 MDHEN, CDR2 SYDVKM. The ends were cut back, 6 bases at V and 8 bases at J, with 8 bases in the middle. This CDR3 is built from 12 residues. The CDR3 is CASSPLYSPLHF. The CDR3 DNA sequence: TGTGCCAGCAGCCCCCTATATTCACCCCTCCACTTT.